Detailed here is one T cell receptor beta chain. Its antigen is still unknown. This sample stems from a study of T cell responses to AZD1222 COVID-19 vaccine. Background on the study: Second-dose intervals near 4 or 12 weeks were combined. Regarding the study as a whole: Donors in the cohort were predominantly white British and more often female, and clonal diversity was possibly underestimated. Sampling that yielded the repertoires occurred only after the peak T cell response. Vaccine-related CD4 TCRs covered spike, predominating at 160-218 and 743-854.

The V and J ends lost 5 bases and 4 bases respectively, with 17 bases between them. This CDR3 has 15 residues. Germline V gene data show CDR1 as SEHNR and CDR2 as FQNEAQ (reference sequence). Repertoires were generated with immunoSEQ multiplex PCR, while TCRdb's copy carries only in-frame clones and drops some. The table shows tens of thousands of clones, with about 85% occurring only once. Sequenced material: peripheral blood, taken on day 0 of AZD1222 vaccination. The receptor was derived from an adult in good health. This rearrangement joins TRBV7-9 to TRBJ1-2, with D perhaps TRBD1 (5 bases). The CDR3 sequence is CASSQYAAGIYGYTF. The CDR3 coding sequence is TGTGCCAGCAGCCAATATGCCGCAGGGATCTATGGCTACACCTTC.